This TCR beta chain came from a study of blood T cell repertoires in COVID-19 (dated by TCRdb to 2019 to 2021). Some background on the complete study: Collaborator samples came from the United States, Italy and Spain and covered acute and convalescent phases of COVID-19. The samples were drawn from two sources: the first 160 participants of the ongoing ImmuneRACE study, and over 1,000 subjects contributed by 6 global collaborators. Nearly every sample came with metadata listing a de-identified subject ID, COVID-19 status, age in years and sex. The prospective study material was composed of cDNA or gDNA derived from T cells, B-cell-depleted T cells, or PBMCs. The repertoires were released in a freely available public database intended as a resource for research on the immune response to SARS-CoV-2. HLA class I and class II types, where available, came from metadata supplied by the sample provider rather than from assay-based typing. Subjects who had been exposed to COVID-19, were actively infected with it, or had recovered from it provided the deeply sampled blood TCRbeta repertoires that made up the dataset. Study-level results and caveats: How much clinical and demographic metadata was included differed by source and by participant, and the metadata was provided uncurated.

Participants in the prospective study were enrolled through a virtual design, were aged about 18 to 90 years, and lived in under 25 United States geographic areas. To assign participants to cohorts, the prospective study relied on clinical history that participants themselves reported in a screening survey and a study questionnaire. Recovered participants in ImmuneRACE Cohort 3 were defined as having two consecutive negative NP/OP PCR tests, clearance from a healthcare professional, or resolution of symptoms. In the prospective study, whole blood, serum and a nasopharyngeal or oropharyngeal swab were collected from each participant by mobile phlebotomists. Prospective study participants could optionally give additional blood draws and questionnaires over a roughly two-month period. Blood samples from the prospective study were shipped frozen or at room temperature prior to DNA extraction. Points on this clone: The antigen it binds to is not known. Per-nucleotide qualities are absent, and no much larger clonotype sits a single base away.

The immunoSEQ Assay, a bias-controlled multiplex PCR, was used to amplify TCRbeta CDR3 regions from genomic DNA. The source study handled its data this way. The number of nucleated cells in each sample was estimated from the amplification of reference gene primers within the assay. To quantify the absolute abundance of each unique TCRbeta CDR3 rearrangement, sequence reads were collapsed and filtered. For each sample, productive Simpson clonality was calculated as the square root of Simpson's diversity index over productive rearrangements. TCRdb stores this immuneACCESS table with in-frame sequences only. Part of the clones is absent; in the studies checked, under half of the shortfall reflects unresolved V genes, and no reason is known for the rest. V, J and clone size were drawn from that table, and D and trimming were deduced from the DNA. Recorded for this sample are about 380,000 clones; more than 70% of them occurred a single time. The ten biggest clones cover about 1.5% of the sample.

The CDR3 has 15 amino acids, counting the end cysteine and phenylalanine. Only the CDR3 DNA is retained, 45 bases long and in frame from the first base. CDR1 and CDR2, looked up from the germline V gene, are LGHNT and FRNRAP. V is clipped by 7 bases and J by 3 bases, and the sequence between their germline boundaries is 19 bases long. Specimen: PBMCs or T cells enriched from blood (not recorded which). Rearrangement joined TRBV12-5 to TRBJ2-7; a tentative D match to TRBD1 spans 6 bases. The TCR comes from a man aged 30 to 45 who had recovered from COVID-19. Here the CDR3 is given as CASALGGPASYEQYF. The nucleotides read TGTGCTAGTGCCTTAGGGGGACCAGCTAGCTACGAGCAGTACTTC.